These 24 T cell receptor beta chains came from one sample sequenced in a study of blood T cell repertoires in COVID-19. Some clones are missing from TCRdb's copy, which holds only in-frame ones; the method was immunoSEQ multiplex PCR. Here the sample spans 350,000 or so clones, more than 70% being singletons. Input material: peripheral blood. Source of these receptors: a woman aged 60-75 years with COVID-19, enrolled during active disease.

The genes are TRBV6-6 and TRBJ1-2; 9 nucleotides match TRBD1. Trimming took 5 bases from V and 6 from J; bases not matched to a gene: 10. Germline CDR1 is MNHNY and CDR2 is SVGAGI (reference sequence). This CDR3 spans 15 amino acids. CDR3 amino acids: CASSRTNRGLDGYTF. CDR3 in DNA: TGTGCCAGCAGTCGAACGAACAGGGGGCTCGATGGCTACACCTTC.

The rearrangement joins TRBV3-1 (or the pseudogene TRBV3-2) to TRBJ2-1, with TRBD1 identical over 8 bases. V lost 0 bases, J lost 5 bases, and 9 bases stayed unmatched. The CDR3 runs to 17 residues. In germline, CDR1 is LGHDT, CDR2 YNNKEL (reference sequence). CDR3 nucleotides: TGTGCCAGCAGCCAAGATATTCGAGGACAGGGTAACAATGAGCAGTTCTTC. Translation: CASSQDIRGQGNNEQFF.

The chain combines TRBV15 with TRBJ1-1, with D unclear. The germline V gene has CDR1 LNHNV and CDR2 YYDKDF (reference sequence). Deletions cut 1 base from V and 8 bases from J, with 14 bases between. The CDR3 loop spans 14 amino acids. This CDR3 is CATSRVAGKGEAFF. CDR3 nucleotide sequence: TGTGCCACCAGCAGAGTAGCGGGAAAAGGGGAAGCTTTCTTT. The entire variable domain, with the rest obtained from reference TRBV15 and TRBJ1-1, is as follows: DAMVIQNPRYQVTQFGKPVTLSCSQTLNHNVMYWYQQKSSQAPKLLFHYYDKDFNNEADTPDNFQSRRPNTSFCFLDIRSPGLGDTAMYLCATSRVAGKGEAFFGQGTRLTVV.

The rearrangement joins TRBV19 to TRBJ1-2, with TRBD1 matching 9 bases. The junction had 14 bases not matched to a gene; V was cut back by 8 bases and J by 1 base. The germline gives CDR1 LNHDA, CDR2 SQIVND (reference sequence). The CDR3 is made up of 17 amino acids. The CDR3 region is CASRHPPGTGSNYGYTF. The DNA of the CDR3 is TGTGCCAGTCGACATCCCCCCGGGACAGGGAGTAACTATGGCTACACCTTC. The full variable domain, in which reference TRBV19 and TRBJ1-2 provide the parts outside the CDR3, is DGGITQSPKYLFRKEGQNVTLSCEQNLNHDAMYWYRQDPGQGLRLIYYSQIVNDFQKGDIAEGYSVSREKKESFPLTVTSAQKNPTAFYLCASRHPPGTGSNYGYTFGSGTRLTVV.

The V and J genes are TRBV7-3 and TRBJ1-2, with 7 bases lining up with TRBD1. The trim removed 3 bases at V and 5 bases at J, leaving 6 bases unmatched. Germline CDR1 is SGHTA and CDR2 is FQGTGA. This CDR3 region has 14 residues. The CDR3 here is CASSLGDRSYGYTF. CDR3 DNA sequence: TGTGCCAGCAGCTTGGGGGACAGAAGTTATGGCTACACCTTC.

The chain is built from TRBV11-3 and TRBJ1-3; no definite D call. CDR1 is SGHNT and CDR2 is YENEEA in the germline V gene. Between the trimmed V and J ends, which lost 4 bases and 9 bases, there was a span of 16 bases. The CDR3 loop spans 14 amino acids. The CDR3 is CASSSTRGPSTIYF. The CDR3 DNA sequence: TGTGCCAGCAGCTCCACCCGAGGGCCTAGCACCATATATTTT.

This chain links TRBV7-9 with TRBJ1-3; 7 bases align to TRBD1. After removal of 6 bases from V and 4 bases from J, the junction contained 6 bases not matched to a gene. Germline CDR1 is SEHNR and CDR2 is FQNEAQ (reference sequence). The CDR3 sequence is 14 residues long. CDR3 in DNA: TGTGCCAGCAGGACTACAGGGGTCGGAAACACCATATATTTT. It specifies CASRTTGVGNTIYF.

This chain links TRBV5-5 with TRBJ1-1; D remains unclear. Germline V gene lookup returns CDR1 SGHKS and CDR2 YYEKEE (reference sequence). Trimming left V 1 base short and J 0 bases short, with 7 bases between. CDR3 length equals 14 residues. In DNA form, the CDR3 reads TGTGCCAGCAGCTTGACAGAACTGAACACTGAAGCTTTCTTT. Translation gives CASSLTELNTEAFF.

This chain joins TRBV10-2 and TRBJ2-7; 8 nucleotides match TRBD1. In germline, CDR1 is WSHSY, CDR2 SAAADI. V dropped 8 bases and J dropped 1; count of bases not matched to a gene: 1. The length of the CDR3 is 12 residues. The DNA of the CDR3 is TGCGCCAGCCGGACAGGGTCCTACGAGCAGTACTTC. This translates into CASRTGSYEQYF.

This clone came up a few times. The gene calls are TRBV14 and TRBJ1-1, with 7 bases aligning to TRBD1. The CDR3 is 15 residues long. V dropped 0 bases and J dropped 4; count of bases not matched to a gene: 5. CDR1 and CDR2 from the germline V gene are SGHDN and FVKESK. The CDR3 region is CASSQEGQGGTEAFF. CDR3 coding DNA: TGTGCCAGCAGCCAAGAGGGGCAGGGGGGCACTGAAGCTTTCTTT.

This chain links TRBV3-1 (or the pseudogene TRBV3-2) with TRBJ1-1; D is ambiguous. V was trimmed by 4 bases and J by 8 bases, leaving 20 bases between them. Germline CDR1 LGHDT, CDR2 YNNKEL (reference sequence). This CDR3 has 15 residues. CDR3 protein: CASSLLGSGRSEAFF. CDR3 DNA sequence: TGTGCCAGCAGCCTCTTAGGTTCTGGGAGGTCAGAAGCTTTCTTT.

This sequence joins TRBV3-1 (or the pseudogene TRBV3-2) and TRBJ2-1; maybe TRBD2 (5 bases). Trimming cost V 6 bases and J 6 bases, with 12 bases left between them. The germline gives CDR1 LGHDT, CDR2 YNNKEL (reference sequence). CDR3 length: 13 amino acids. The CDR3 nucleotides are TGTGCCAGCAGACGAGGAGGAATCAATGAGCAGTTCTTC. It specifies CASRRGGINEQFF.

Turning to this clone: Other DNA sequences within the sample encode an identical CDR3. This chain connects TRBV9 to TRBJ1-1; no clear D. CDR3 size: 14 residues. Trimming shortened V by 1 base and J by 1 base, and 8 bases separated the two germline ends. In germline, CDR1 is SGDLS, CDR2 YYNGEE. CDR3 residues: CASSVLAENTEAFF. CDR3 sequence (DNA): TGTGCCAGCAGCGTATTGGCAGAGAACACTGAAGCTTTCTTT.

This chain uses TRBV28 with TRBJ2-2; D is possibly TRBD1 (5 bases). V gave up 3 bases and J gave up 5 bases, with 13 bases separating them. Germline V gene lookup returns CDR1 MDHEN and CDR2 SYDVKM. The CDR3 has 15 amino acids. CDR3 in DNA: TGTGCCAGCAGTTTTGTCAGGGTAGGAACCGGGGAGCTGTTTTTT. This translates into CASSFVRVGTGELFF.

The chain combines TRBV19 with TRBJ1-6; 9 bases map to TRBD1. Germline CDR1 is LNHDA and CDR2 is SQIVND (reference sequence). The trim removed 7 bases at V and 9 bases at J, leaving 4 bases unmatched. The CDR3 runs to 13 residues. CDR3 protein: CASKNRGLSPLHF. In DNA, the CDR3 is TGTGCCAGTAAAAACAGGGGGCTTTCACCCCTCCACTTT.

The CDR3 DNA reads as TGTGCCACCCTTACTGCTCCTGAAGCTTTCTTT. Translating gives CATLTAPEAFF. J is TRBJ1-1 and V is TRBV6-5; D is unresolved. Between the trimmed V and J ends, which lost 10 bases and 6 bases, there was a span of 12 bases. This CDR3 is 11 amino acids long. Germline assignment: CDR1 MNHEY and CDR2 SVGAGI.

This chain connects TRBV3-1 (or the pseudogene TRBV3-2) to TRBJ2-3, with TRBD1 identical over 9 bases. The germline V gene has CDR1 LGHDT and CDR2 YNNKEL (reference sequence). J gave up 5 bases and V 6 bases, and 3 bases lay outside the gene matches. The CDR3 totals 13 residues. The CDR3 protein is CASRNRGRDTQYF. In DNA, the CDR3 is TGTGCCAGCAGAAACAGGGGGCGAGATACGCAGTATTTT.

This clone was seen a few times. The genes are TRBV6-5 and TRBJ1-1, with 7 bases identical to TRBD1. The germline CDR1 and CDR2 sequences are MNHEY and SVGAGI. J gave up 1 base and V 3 bases, and 8 bases lay outside the gene matches. The CDR3 has 16 residues. The CDR3: CASSYPTGLGNTEAFF. The CDR3 bases are TGTGCCAGCAGTTATCCGACAGGGCTCGGGAACACTGAAGCTTTCTTT.

V gene TRBV6-1 combines with J gene TRBJ1-2; a weak D match, TRBD1 (5 bases). Trimming shortened V by 3 bases and J by 6 bases, and 17 bases separated the two germline ends. CDR1 and CDR2 from the germline V gene are MNHNS and SASEGT. CDR3 size: 15 residues. The CDR3 spells CASSDLFQGPDGYTF. The CDR3, as DNA: TGTGCCAGCAGTGACCTCTTTCAGGGTCCGGATGGCTACACCTTC.

V usage is TRBV6-6 and J usage is TRBJ1-6; 9 bases map to TRBD1. The CDR3 is made up of 15 amino acids. Unmatched junction bases numbered 1, after V lost 0 bases and J lost 7 bases. Germline V gene lookup returns CDR1 MNHNY and CDR2 SVGAGI (reference sequence). The CDR3 sequence: CASSYSGQGNSPLHF. Here the CDR3 DNA reads TGTGCCAGCAGTTACTCTGGACAGGGGAATTCACCCCTCCACTTT.

The V and J genes are TRBV19 and TRBJ1-1, with D maybe TRBD1 (5 bases). Deletions cut 5 bases from V and 5 bases from J, with 24 bases between. Germline V CDR1 and CDR2: LNHDA, SQIVND (reference sequence). CDR3 size: 17 residues. Here the CDR3 reads CASSPGRSRDGWTEAFF. CDR3 nucleotides: TGTGCCAGTAGTCCGGGCCGCTCCAGGGATGGTTGGACTGAAGCTTTCTTT.

The genes are TRBV18 and TRBJ1-4, with TRBD1 matching over 8 bases. The CDR3 has 14 amino acids. The germline V gene encodes CDR1 KGHSH and CDR2 LQKENI. J gave up 5 bases and V 3 bases, and 2 bases lay outside the gene matches. DNA of the CDR3: TGTGCCAGCTCACCGGGACAGGTGAATGAAAAACTGTTTTTT. The encoded protein is CASSPGQVNEKLFF.

This clone was recorded once. This sequence joins TRBV5-1 and TRBJ1-4; 7 nucleotides align to TRBD1. The V and J ends lost 2 bases and 9 bases, in that order; junction bases with no gene match: 7. Germline CDR1 reads SGHRS; CDR2 reads YFSETQ. The CDR3 extends over 14 amino acids. The CDR3 loop reads CASSLGQEVKKLFF. CDR3 nucleotides: TGCGCCAGCAGCTTAGGACAGGAGGTTAAAAAACTGTTTTTT.

This clone showed up just once. The chain uses TRBV10-2 and TRBJ1-5; 7 bases match TRBD1. V trimming: 5 bases; J trimming: 0 bases; junction bases outside the gene matches: 13. Per germline, CDR1 WSHSY and CDR2 SAAADI. The CDR3 contains 18 residues. CDR3 protein: CASSSRDSDAYSNQPQHF. The DNA of the CDR3 is TGCGCCAGCAGTAGCCGGGACAGCGACGCTTATAGCAATCAGCCCCAGCATTTT.